These 18 T cell receptor beta chains originate from one sample sequenced in a study of blood T cell repertoires in COVID-19 (dated by TCRdb to the early 2020s). Receptor libraries were prepared by the immunoSEQ multiplex PCR assay. TCRdb holds this immuneACCESS table with in-frame rearrangements only. Some clones are missing; in checked studies, unresolved V genes explain under half, and the rest has no known cause. The sample yields approximately 260,000 clones; approximately 80% were counted once. Over 8.5% of the sample belongs to the ten largest clones. The material sequenced was peripheral blood. The receptors were gathered from a human donor in a cohort sampled during active COVID-19.

The chain is built from TRBV11-2 and TRBJ2-1; 9 bases align to TRBD1. The CDR3 is made up of 14 amino acids. CDR1 and CDR2 from the germline V gene are SGHAT and FQNNGV. Trimming cost V 5 bases and J 5 bases; bases outside gene matches: 4. CDR3 protein: CASSLGQGHNEQFF. CDR3 DNA: TGTGCCAGCAGCCTCGGACAGGGGCACAATGAGCAGTTCTTC.

The table lists this clone with many counts. The chain links TRBV18 to TRBJ1-5; D remains unclear. Germline V gene sequence: CDR1 KGHSH, CDR2 LQKENI. Trimming pared 9 bases from V and 4 bases from J, leaving 16 bases between. The CDR3 is 14 amino acids. This CDR3 reads CASSTGPGNQPQHF. CDR3 coding DNA: TGTGCCAGTTCAACCGGTCCGGGAAATCAGCCCCAGCATTTT.

The rearrangement links TRBV7-9 to TRBJ2-2; 8 bases agree with TRBD2. The germline V gene encodes CDR1 SEHNR and CDR2 FQNEAQ (reference sequence). With V trimmed by 5 bases and J by 5 bases, 13 bases remained unmatched. CDR3 length: 17 amino acids. In DNA, the CDR3 is TGTGCCAGCAGCGCCCTATCGGGAGGGCCGTTTACCGGGGAGCTGTTTTTT. Its translation: CASSALSGGPFTGELFF.

The V call is TRBV15, the J call TRBJ2-1, with TRBD1 identical over 7 bases. CDR1 and CDR2 from the germline V gene are LNHNV and YYDKDF (reference sequence). The CDR3 loop spans 16 amino acids. The J segment lost 6 bases and the V segment lost 0 bases, leaving 8 bases of the junction unmatched. The chain's CDR3 is CATSRDPGGRGNEQFF. The CDR3 bases are TGTGCCACCAGCAGAGACCCAGGGGGTCGGGGCAATGAGCAGTTCTTC.

The gene calls are TRBV4-1 and TRBJ2-7; D is possibly TRBD2 (6 bases). The CDR3 runs 18 residues. Germline V gene lookup returns CDR1 MGHRA and CDR2 YSYEKL. V lost 0 bases and J 4 bases, leaving 22 bases between the germline ends. CDR3 residues: CASSQDRLGEGLKYEQYF. DNA for the CDR3: TGCGCCAGCAGCCAAGATAGGCTGGGAGAAGGACTAAAATACGAGCAGTACTTC.

The V call is TRBV6-2 or TRBV6-3, the J call TRBJ2-2, with D perhaps matching TRBD1 (5 bases). CDR3 length equals 14 residues. V was clipped by 6 bases and J by 4 bases, with 12 bases between them. Germline CDR1 MNHEY, CDR2 SVGEGT. Here the CDR3 DNA reads TGTGCCAGCAGCCCCGACAGTTCCACCGGGGAGCTGTTTTTT. Translated, it gives CASSPDSSTGELFF.

The genes are TRBV29-1 and TRBJ2-7; 10 bases are a match to TRBD1. V shed 4 bases, J shed 3 bases, and the junction held 6 bases outside the gene matches. In germline, CDR1 is SQVTM, CDR2 ANQGSEA. The CDR3 spans 14 residues. CDR3 region: CSVGVGTGVYEQYF. CDR3 nucleotide sequence: TGCAGCGTTGGGGTGGGGACAGGGGTCTACGAGCAGTACTTC.

The chain joins TRBV6-2 or TRBV6-3 to TRBJ1-5; 7 bases match TRBD1. CDR1 and CDR2 (germline): MNHEY, SVGEGT. The CDR3 has 14 amino acids. Trimming at V came to 5 bases and at J to 7 bases, leaving 8 bases not matched to a gene. CDR3 in amino acids: CASSTRGLGQPQHF. In nucleotides, the CDR3 is TGTGCCAGCAGTACGAGGGGGCTTGGGCAGCCCCAGCATTTT.

This rearrangement joins TRBV5-1 to TRBJ2-1; weak D call: TRBD1 (5 bases). V lost 0 bases, J lost 5 bases, and 6 bases lay in between. The CDR3 has 13 amino acids. Germline values: CDR1 SGHRS, CDR2 YFSETQ. CDR3 amino acids: CASSLGTNNEQFF. CDR3 sequence (DNA): TGCGCCAGCAGCTTGGGGACAAACAATGAGCAGTTCTTC. Full variable domain (outside the CDR3, taken from reference TRBV5-1 and TRBJ2-1): KAGVTQTPRYLIKTRGQQVTLSCSPISGHRSVSWYQQTPGQGLQFLFEYFSETQRNKGNFPGRFSGRQFSNSRSEMNVSTLELGDSALYLCASSLGTNNEQFFGPGTRLTVL.

The chain uses TRBV19 and TRBJ1-1; D perhaps matches TRBD1 (6 bases). Trimming shortened V by 8 bases and J by 4 bases, and 14 bases separated the two germline ends. Per the germline V gene, CDR1 is LNHDA and CDR2 is SQIVND (reference sequence). CDR3 length: 13 amino acids. The CDR3 protein is CASRHREGTEAFF. The CDR3 DNA sequence: TGTGCCAGTCGCCACAGGGAGGGCACTGAAGCTTTCTTT.

This clone was seen only once. The V call is TRBV7-9, the J call TRBJ1-1; D possibly corresponds to TRBD1 (5 bases). CDR1 is SEHNR and CDR2 is FQNEAQ in the germline V gene (reference sequence). The length of the CDR3 is 14 residues. Trimming shortened V by 2 bases and J by 2 bases, and 9 bases separated the two germline ends. CDR3 loop: CASSLQGFNTEAFF. CDR3 nucleotide sequence: TGTGCCAGCAGCTTACAGGGATTTAACACTGAAGCTTTCTTT.

The chain carries TRBV19 and TRBJ1-5, with D tentatively TRBD1 (5 bases). This CDR3 region has 14 residues. The ends were cut back, 5 bases at V and 5 bases at J, with 13 bases in the middle. Germline V gene lookup returns CDR1 LNHDA and CDR2 SQIVND (reference sequence). The CDR3 DNA follows: TGTGCCAGTAGTCAGCAGGGAAACTATCAGCCCCAGCATTTT. Protein product: CASSQQGNYQPQHF.

This sequence joins TRBV15 and TRBJ1-2, with TRBD1 matching over 7 bases. Germline CDR1 is LNHNV and CDR2 is YYDKDF (reference sequence). This CDR3 has 14 residues. The ends lost 1 base at V and 8 bases at J; junction bases unmatched: 7. The CDR3 spells CATSRAGGSDGYTF. The CDR3 DNA is TGTGCCACCAGCAGAGCAGGGGGATCAGACGGCTACACCTTC.

The chain is built from TRBV11-1 and TRBJ2-1; TRBD2 matches 10 bases. The CDR3 has 15 residues. CDR1 is SGHAT and CDR2 is FQDESV in the germline V gene (reference sequence). V gave up 6 bases and J gave up 10 bases; unmatched junction bases: 12. CDR3 amino acids: CASSKAGGLFWEQFF. DNA for the CDR3: TGTGCCAGCAGTAAAGCGGGGGGGCTCTTTTGGGAGCAGTTCTTC.

The V gene is TRBV4-1, the J gene TRBJ2-3; 10 bases align to TRBD1. CDR1 MGHRA and CDR2 YSYEKL come from the germline V gene. The CDR3 loop spans 16 amino acids. The J segment lost 4 bases and the V segment lost 2 bases, leaving 6 bases of the junction unmatched. Here the CDR3 DNA reads TGCGCCAGCAGCCAACCAGGACAGGGGGTATCAGATACGCAGTATTTT. It codes for CASSQPGQGVSDTQYF.

This sequence joins TRBV12-3 or TRBV12-4 and TRBJ2-7; possibly TRBD1 for D (6 bases). V lost 4 bases and J lost 5, with 12 bases in between. The CDR3 sequence is 13 residues long. The CDR3 DNA sequence: TGTGCCAGCAGTTCTGAGGACAGAAACGAGCAGTACTTC. Protein product: CASSSEDRNEQYF.

This clone came up a few times. V gene TRBV27 combines with J gene TRBJ1-3; D is possibly TRBD1 (5 bases). Per germline, CDR1 MNHEY and CDR2 SMNVEV (reference sequence). Between the trimmed V and J ends, which lost 2 bases and 2 bases, there was a span of 10 bases. The CDR3 is 15 amino acids. CDR3 protein: CASSLQGITGNTIYF. In DNA form, the CDR3 reads TGTGCCAGCAGTTTACAGGGAATCACTGGAAACACCATATATTTT.

The chain recombines TRBV5-1 with TRBJ2-3; 14 bases line up with TRBD2. This CDR3 has 17 amino acids. V shed 4 bases, J shed 3 bases, and the junction held 7 bases outside the gene matches. Germline CDR1 is SGHRS and CDR2 is YFSETQ. This CDR3 reads CASSLGLAGGLTDTQYF. The CDR3 DNA reads as TGCGCCAGCAGCCTCGGACTAGCGGGGGGACTGACAGATACGCAGTATTTT.